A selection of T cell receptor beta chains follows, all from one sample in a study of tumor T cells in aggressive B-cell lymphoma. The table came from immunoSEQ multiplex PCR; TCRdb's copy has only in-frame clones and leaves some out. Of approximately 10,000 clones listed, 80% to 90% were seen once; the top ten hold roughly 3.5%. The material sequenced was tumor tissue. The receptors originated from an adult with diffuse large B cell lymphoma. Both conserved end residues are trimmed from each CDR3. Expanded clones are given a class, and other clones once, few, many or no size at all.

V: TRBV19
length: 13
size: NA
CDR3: ASSTPGQGALGYT

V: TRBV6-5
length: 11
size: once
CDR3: ASSYSIDYEQY

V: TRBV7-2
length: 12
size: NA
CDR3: ASSFGGLNYGYT

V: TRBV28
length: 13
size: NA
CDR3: ASIFSGTMEGEAF

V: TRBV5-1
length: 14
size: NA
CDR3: ASSLARPLNTGELF

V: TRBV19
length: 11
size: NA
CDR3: ASTTTRAGEAF

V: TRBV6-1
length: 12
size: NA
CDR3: ASSELPVQGGYT

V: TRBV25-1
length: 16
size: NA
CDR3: ASSDSLIRTGATGELF

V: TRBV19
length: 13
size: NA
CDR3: ASKGGVENTGELF

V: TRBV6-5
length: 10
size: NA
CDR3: ASKGTHNEQF

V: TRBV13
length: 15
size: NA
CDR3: ASSLNGQSISSSPLH

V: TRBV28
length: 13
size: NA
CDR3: ASSAQGFAFTEAF

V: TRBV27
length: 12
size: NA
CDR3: ASSLSARSETQY